The clone carrying this T cell receptor beta chain was observed a few times. Its matching antigen is unknown. Every bit of the isolated RNA underwent reverse transcription, so sequencing read expressed TCRB transcripts. The average output of naive, central memory and regulatory T cell samples was several million reads. Using immunoSEQ multiplex PCR, the repertoire was profiled, and TCRdb retains in-frame clones only, with some absent. The sample has around 180,000 clones; approximately 13% are singletons. This entry is derived from a study of beta chain features in type 1 diabetes. Study-level results: Among patients, naive, central memory and Treg TCRB repertoires appeared more similar than among healthy donors.

CDR1 SNHLY and CDR2 FYNNEI come from the germline V gene. The CDR3 runs 12 residues. V lost 6 bases, J lost 3 bases, and 6 bases lay in between. This TCR was sampled from a young woman in good health. Sequencing input: central memory CD4+ T cells from blood. The rearrangement links TRBV2 to TRBJ1-5; D uncertain. The CDR3 coding sequence is TGTGCCAGCAGCCAGAACAATCAGCCCCAGCATTTT. This sequence encodes CASSQNNQPQHF.